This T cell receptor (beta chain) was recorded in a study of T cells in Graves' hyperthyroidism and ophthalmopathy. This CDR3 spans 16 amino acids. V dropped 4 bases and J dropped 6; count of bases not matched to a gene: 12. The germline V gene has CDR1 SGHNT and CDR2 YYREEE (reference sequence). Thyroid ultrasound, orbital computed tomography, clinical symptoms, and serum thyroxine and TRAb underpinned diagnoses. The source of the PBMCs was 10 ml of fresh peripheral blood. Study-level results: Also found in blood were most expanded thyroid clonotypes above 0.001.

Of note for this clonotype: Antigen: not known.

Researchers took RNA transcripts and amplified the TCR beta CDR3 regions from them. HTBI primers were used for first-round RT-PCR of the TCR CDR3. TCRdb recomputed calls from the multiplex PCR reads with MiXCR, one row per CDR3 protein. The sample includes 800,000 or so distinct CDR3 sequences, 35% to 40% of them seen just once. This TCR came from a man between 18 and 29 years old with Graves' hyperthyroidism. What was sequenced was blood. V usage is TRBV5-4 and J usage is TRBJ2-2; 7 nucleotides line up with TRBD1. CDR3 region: CASSPPGTAAAGELFF. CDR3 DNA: TGTGCCAGCAGCCCACCCGGGACAGCGGCCGCCGGGGAGCTGTTTTTT. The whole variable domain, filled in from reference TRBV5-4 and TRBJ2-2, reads ETGVTQSPTHLIKTRGQQVTLRCSSQSGHNTVSWYQQALGQGPQFIFQYYREEENGRGNFPPRFSGLQFPNYSSELNVNALELDDSALYLCASSPPGTAAAGELFFGEGSRLTVL.